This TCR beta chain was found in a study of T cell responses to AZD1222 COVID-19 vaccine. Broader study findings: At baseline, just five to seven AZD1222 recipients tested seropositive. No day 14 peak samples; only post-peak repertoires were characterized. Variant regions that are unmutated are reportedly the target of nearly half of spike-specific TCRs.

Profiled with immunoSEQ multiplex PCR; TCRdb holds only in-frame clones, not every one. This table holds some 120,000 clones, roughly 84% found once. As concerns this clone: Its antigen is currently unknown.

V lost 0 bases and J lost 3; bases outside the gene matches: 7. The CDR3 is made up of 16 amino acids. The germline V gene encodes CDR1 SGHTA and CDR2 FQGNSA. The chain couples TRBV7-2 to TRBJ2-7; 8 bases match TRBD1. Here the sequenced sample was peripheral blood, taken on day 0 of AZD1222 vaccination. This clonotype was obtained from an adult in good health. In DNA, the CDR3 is TGTGCCAGCAGCTTAGCGGGGACAGGCGTAATCTACGAGCAGTACTTC. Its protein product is CASSLAGTGVIYEQYF.